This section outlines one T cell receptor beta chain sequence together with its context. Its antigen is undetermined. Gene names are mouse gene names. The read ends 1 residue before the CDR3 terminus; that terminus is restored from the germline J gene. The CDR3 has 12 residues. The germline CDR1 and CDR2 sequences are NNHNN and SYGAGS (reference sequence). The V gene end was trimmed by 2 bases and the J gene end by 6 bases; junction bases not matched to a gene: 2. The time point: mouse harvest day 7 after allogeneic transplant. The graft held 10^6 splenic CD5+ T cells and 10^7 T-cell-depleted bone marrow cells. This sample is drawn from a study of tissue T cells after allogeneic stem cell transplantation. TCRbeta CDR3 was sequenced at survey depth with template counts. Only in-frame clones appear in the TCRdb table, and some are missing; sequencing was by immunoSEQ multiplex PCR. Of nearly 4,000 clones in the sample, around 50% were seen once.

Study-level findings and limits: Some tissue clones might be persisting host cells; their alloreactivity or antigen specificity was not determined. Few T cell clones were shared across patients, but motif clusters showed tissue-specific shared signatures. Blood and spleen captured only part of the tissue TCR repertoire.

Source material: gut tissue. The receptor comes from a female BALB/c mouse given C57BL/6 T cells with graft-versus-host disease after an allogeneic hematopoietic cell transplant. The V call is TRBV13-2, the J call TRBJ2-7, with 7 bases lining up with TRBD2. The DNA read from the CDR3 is TGTGCCAGCGGTGACTGGGGGAGTGAACAGTAC. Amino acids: CASGDWGSEQY. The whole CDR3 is CASGDWGSEQYF.